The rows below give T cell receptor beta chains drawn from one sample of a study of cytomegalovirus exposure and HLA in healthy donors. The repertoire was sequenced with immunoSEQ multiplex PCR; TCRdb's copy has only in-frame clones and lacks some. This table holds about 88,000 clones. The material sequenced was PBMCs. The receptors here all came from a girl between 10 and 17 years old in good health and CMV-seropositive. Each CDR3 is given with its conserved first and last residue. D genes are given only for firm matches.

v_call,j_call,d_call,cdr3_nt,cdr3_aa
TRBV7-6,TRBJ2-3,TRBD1,TGTGCCAGCAGCCGGCCATGGGGACAGGGGACAGATACGCAGTATTTT,CASSRPWGQGTDTQYF
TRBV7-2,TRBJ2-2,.,TGTGCCAGCAGCTTGACAGGACCCGGGGAGCTGTTTTTT,CASSLTGPGELFF
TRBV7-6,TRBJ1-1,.,TGTGCCAGCAGCAAACAGCAAAACACTGAAGCTTTCTTT,CASSKQQNTEAFF
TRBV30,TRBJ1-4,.,TGTGCCTGGAGTGCTAGGGGCGGTGAAAAACTGTTTTTT,CAWSARGGEKLFF
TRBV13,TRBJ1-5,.,TGTGCCAGCAGTCCTGGGGCCGATCAGCCCCAGCATTTT,CASSPGADQPQHF
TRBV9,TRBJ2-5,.,TGTGCCAGCAGCGCCGATTGGAGGCGGGGAGAAGAGACCCAGTACTTC,CASSADWRRGEETQYF
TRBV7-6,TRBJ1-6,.,TGTGCCAGCAGCTTTGGTGGCCCGGGAGCCTATAATTCACCCCTCCACTTT,CASSFGGPGAYNSPLHF
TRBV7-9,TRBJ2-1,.,TGTGCCAGCAGCTTAGGAGGCGGGAATGAGCAGTTCTTC,CASSLGGGNEQFF
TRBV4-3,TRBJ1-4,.,TGCGCCAGCAGCCAAGATAGCGGTGAAAAACTGTTTTTT,CASSQDSGEKLFF
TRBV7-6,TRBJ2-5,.,TGTGCCAGCAGCTCAACGGGAAGCCCTGAGACCCAGTACTTC,CASSSTGSPETQYF
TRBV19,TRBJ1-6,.,TGTGCCAGTAGTATAGGTTCACAGGGCGGTTCACCCCTCCACTTT,CASSIGSQGGSPLHF
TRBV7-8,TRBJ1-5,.,TGTGCCAGCAGCTTTACAGGGCAGGGACAGCCCCAGCATTTT,CASSFTGQGQPQHF
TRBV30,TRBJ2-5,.,TGTGCCTGGGGCCAGGGAGGCTTTCAAGAGACCCAGTACTTC,CAWGQGGFQETQYF
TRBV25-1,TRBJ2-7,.,TGTGCCAGCAGTGATCTCCGGGTCAGCTCCTACGAGCAGTACTTC,CASSDLRVSSYEQYF
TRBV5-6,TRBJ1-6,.,TGTGCCAGCAGCTCGCCCGCCAGCCCGGACAGTAGAAGTTCACCCCTCCACTTT,CASSSPASPDSRSSPLHF
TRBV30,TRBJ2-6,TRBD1,TGTGCCGGGGGGACAGGGCAGTCTGGGGCCAACGTCCTGACTTTC,CAGGTGQSGANVLTF
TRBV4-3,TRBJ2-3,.,TGCGCCAGCAGCCAATACACCCCACCGACAGATACGCAGTATTTT,CASSQYTPPTDTQYF
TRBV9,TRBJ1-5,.,TGTGCCAGCAGCGTAGACGGGGGGATCAATCAGCCCCAGCATTTT,CASSVDGGINQPQHF
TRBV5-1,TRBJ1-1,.,TGCGCCAGCAGCTTCGGTAGAGGAGAGGCTGAAGCTTTCTTT,CASSFGRGEAEAFF
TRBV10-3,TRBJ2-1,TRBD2,TGTGCCATCAGTCGAATGACACTAGCGGGGGGGGACAATGAGCAGTTCTTC,CAISRMTLAGGDNEQFF
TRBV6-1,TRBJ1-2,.,TGTGCCAGCAGTGATTCCGACGCAGCGGGTAGCTATGGCTACACCTTC,CASSDSDAAGSYGYTF
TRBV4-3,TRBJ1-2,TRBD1,TGCGCCAGCAGCCAAGATTCGGGACAGGACCAAAATTACTATGGCTACACCTTC,CASSQDSGQDQNYYGYTF
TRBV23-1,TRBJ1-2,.,TGCGCCAGCAGTGGAGGATGGGGGCTCTCTTTGTATGGCTACACCTTC,CASSGGWGLSLYGYTF
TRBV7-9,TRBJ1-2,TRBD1,TGTGCCAGCACCCGGGCGGGGACAGCAGATGGCTACACCTTC,CASTRAGTADGYTF
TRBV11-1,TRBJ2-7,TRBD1,TGTGCCAGCAGCCCAACCCGGGACAGCTTAAACTACGAGCAGTACTTC,CASSPTRDSLNYEQYF
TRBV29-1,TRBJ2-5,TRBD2,TGCAGCGTTGACCCCCGGCTAGCGGGGGCCCCAGAGACCCAGTACTTC,CSVDPRLAGAPETQYF
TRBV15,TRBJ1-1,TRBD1,TGTGCCACCAGCAGAGAGTCGGCTGGCAGGGGGTATACTGAAGCTTTCTTT,CATSRESAGRGYTEAFF